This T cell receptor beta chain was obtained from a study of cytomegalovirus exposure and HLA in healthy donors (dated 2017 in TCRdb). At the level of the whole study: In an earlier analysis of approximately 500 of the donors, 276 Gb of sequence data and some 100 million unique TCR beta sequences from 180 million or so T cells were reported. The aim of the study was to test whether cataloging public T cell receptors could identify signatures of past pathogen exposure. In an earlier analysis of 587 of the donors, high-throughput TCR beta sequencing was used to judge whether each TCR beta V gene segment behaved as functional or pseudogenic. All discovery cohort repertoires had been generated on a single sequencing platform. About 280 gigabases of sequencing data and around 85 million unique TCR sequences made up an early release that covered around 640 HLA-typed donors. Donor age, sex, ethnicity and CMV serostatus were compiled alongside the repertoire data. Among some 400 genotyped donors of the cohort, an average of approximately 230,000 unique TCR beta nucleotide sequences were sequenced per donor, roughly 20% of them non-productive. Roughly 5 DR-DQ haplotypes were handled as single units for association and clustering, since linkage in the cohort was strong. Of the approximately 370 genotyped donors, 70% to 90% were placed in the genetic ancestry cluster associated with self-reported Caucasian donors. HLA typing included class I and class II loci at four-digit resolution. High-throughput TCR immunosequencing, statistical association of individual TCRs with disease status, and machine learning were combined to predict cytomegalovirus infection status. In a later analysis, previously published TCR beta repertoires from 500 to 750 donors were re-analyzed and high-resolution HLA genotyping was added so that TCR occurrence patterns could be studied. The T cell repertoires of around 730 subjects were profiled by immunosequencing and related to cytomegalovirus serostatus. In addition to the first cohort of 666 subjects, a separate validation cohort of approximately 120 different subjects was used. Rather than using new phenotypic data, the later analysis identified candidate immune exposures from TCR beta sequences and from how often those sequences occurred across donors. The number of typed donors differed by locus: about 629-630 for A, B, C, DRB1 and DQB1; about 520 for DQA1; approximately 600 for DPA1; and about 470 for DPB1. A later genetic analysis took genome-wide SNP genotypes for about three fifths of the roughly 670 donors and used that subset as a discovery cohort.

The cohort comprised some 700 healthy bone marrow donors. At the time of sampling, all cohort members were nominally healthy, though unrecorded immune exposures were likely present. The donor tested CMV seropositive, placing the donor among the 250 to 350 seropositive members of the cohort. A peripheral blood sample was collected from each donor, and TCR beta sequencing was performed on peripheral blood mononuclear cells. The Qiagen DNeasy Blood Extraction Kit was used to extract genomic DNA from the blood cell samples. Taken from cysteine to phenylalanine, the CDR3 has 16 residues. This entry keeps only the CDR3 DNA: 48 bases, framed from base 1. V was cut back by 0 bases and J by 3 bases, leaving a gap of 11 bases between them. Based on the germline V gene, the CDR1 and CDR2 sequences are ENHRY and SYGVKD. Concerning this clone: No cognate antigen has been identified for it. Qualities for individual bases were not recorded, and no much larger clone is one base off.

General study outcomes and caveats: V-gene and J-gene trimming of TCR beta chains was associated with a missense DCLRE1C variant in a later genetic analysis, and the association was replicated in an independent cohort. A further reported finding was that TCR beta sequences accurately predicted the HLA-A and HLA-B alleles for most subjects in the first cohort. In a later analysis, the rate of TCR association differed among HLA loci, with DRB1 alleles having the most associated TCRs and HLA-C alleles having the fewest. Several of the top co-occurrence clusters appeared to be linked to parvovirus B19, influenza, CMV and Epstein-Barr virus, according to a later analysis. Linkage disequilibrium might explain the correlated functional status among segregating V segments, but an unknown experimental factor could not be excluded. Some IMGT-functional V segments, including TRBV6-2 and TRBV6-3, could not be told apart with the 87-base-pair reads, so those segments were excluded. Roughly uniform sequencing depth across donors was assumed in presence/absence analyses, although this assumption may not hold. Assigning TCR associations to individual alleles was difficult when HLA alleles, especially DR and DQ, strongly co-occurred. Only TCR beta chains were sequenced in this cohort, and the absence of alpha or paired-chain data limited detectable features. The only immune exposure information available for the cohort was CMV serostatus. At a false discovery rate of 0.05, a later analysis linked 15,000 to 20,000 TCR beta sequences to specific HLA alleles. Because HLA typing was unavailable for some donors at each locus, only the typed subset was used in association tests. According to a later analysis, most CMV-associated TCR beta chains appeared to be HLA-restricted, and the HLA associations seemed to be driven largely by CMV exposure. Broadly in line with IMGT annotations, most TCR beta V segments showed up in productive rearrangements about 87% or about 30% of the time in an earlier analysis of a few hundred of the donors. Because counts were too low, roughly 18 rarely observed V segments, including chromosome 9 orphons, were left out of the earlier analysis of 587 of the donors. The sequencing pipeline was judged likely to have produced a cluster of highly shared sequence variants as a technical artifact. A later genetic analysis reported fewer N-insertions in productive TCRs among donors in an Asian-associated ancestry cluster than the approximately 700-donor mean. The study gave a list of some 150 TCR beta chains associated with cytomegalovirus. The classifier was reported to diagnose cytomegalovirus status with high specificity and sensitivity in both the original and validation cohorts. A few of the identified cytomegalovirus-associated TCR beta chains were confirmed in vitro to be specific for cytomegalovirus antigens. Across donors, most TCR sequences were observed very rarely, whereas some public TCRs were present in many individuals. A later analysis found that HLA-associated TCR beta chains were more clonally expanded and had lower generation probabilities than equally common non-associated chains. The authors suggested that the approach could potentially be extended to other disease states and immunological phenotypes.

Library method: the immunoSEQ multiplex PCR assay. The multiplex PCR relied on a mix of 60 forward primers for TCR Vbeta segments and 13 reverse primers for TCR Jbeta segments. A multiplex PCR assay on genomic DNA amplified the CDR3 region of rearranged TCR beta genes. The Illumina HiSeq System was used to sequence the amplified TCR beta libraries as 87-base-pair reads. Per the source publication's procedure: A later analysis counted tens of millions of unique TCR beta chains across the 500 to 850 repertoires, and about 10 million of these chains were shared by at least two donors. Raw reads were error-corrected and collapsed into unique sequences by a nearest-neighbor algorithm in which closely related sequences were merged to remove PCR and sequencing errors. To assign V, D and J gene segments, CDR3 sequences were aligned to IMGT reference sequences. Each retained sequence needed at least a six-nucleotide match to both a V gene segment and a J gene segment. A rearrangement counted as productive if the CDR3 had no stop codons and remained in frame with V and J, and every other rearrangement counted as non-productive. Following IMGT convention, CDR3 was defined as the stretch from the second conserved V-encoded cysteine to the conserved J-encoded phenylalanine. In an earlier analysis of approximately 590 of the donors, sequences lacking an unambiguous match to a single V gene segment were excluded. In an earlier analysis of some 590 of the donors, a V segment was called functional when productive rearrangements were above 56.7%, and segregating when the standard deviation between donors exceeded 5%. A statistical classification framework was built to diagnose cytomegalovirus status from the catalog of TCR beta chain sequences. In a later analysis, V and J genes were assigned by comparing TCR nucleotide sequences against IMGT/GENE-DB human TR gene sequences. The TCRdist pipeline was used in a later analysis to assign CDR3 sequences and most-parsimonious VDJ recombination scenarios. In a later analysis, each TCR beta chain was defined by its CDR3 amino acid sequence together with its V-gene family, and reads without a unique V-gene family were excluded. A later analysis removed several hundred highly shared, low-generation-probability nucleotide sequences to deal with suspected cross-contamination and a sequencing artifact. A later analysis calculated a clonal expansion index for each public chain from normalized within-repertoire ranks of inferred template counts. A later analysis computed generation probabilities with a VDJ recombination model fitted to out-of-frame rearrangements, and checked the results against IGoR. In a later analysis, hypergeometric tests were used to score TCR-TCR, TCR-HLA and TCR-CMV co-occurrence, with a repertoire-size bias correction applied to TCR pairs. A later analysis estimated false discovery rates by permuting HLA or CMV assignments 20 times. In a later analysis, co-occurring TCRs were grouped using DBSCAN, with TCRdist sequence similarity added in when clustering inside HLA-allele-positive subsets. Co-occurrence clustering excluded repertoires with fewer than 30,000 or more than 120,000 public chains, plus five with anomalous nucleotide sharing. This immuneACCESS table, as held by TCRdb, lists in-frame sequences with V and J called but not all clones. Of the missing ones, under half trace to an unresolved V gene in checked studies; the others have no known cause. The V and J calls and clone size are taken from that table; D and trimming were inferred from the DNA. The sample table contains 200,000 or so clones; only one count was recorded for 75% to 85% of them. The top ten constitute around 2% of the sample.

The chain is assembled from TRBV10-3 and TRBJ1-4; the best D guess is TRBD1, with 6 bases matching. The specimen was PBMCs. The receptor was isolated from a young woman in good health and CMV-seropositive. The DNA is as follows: TGTGCCATCAGTGAGTCGGCGACAGGCTCTAATGAAAAACTGTTTTTT. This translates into CAISESATGSNEKLFF.